These 18 T cell receptor beta chains share one sample of origin, sequenced in a study of cytomegalovirus exposure and HLA in healthy donors. This table comes from immunoSEQ multiplex PCR, and its TCRdb copy is limited to in-frame clones, with some not included. The data contain some 250,000 clones, about 90% of them singletons. The sequenced sample consisted of PBMCs. The source of these receptors is a woman in her late teens or twenties in good health and CMV-seronegative.

This chain uses TRBV19 with TRBJ1-5; a weak D match, TRBD1 (5 bases). V was pared by 3 bases and J by 4 bases, with 16 bases between. This CDR3 comprises 16 residues. CDR1 LNHDA and CDR2 SQIVND come from the germline V gene (reference sequence). The DNA of the CDR3 is TGTGCCAGTAGTATGGGGGGGGTAGGCACAAATCAGCCCCAGCATTTT. This gives the protein CASSMGGVGTNQPQHF.

The chain carries TRBV7-2 and TRBJ1-5, with D possibly TRBD1 on 6 matching bases. The V gene lost 1 base and the J gene lost 6 bases, with 7 bases spanning the gap. The CDR3 extends over 13 amino acids. Germline CDR1 and CDR2: SGHTA and FQGNSA. The CDR3 protein is CASSLVGGQPQHF. CDR3 in DNA: TGTGCCAGCAGCTTAGTAGGGGGTCAGCCCCAGCATTTT.

This clone came up once. V usage is TRBV5-1 and J usage is TRBJ2-3; the match to TRBD2 covers 9 bases. The junction had 10 bases not matched to a gene; V was cut back by 0 bases and J by 5 bases. Per germline, CDR1 SGHRS and CDR2 YFSETQ. The length of the CDR3 is 17 residues. CDR3 loop: CASSLAQAGGPEDTQYF. In DNA form, the CDR3 reads TGCGCCAGCAGCTTGGCCCAGGCGGGGGGGCCTGAAGATACGCAGTATTTT.

The gene calls are TRBV6-5 and TRBJ2-7; weak D call: TRBD2 (5 bases). Germline CDR1 reads MNHEY; CDR2 reads SVGAGI. V shed 0 bases and J shed 3 bases, with 15 bases lying between them. The CDR3 has 16 residues. The CDR3 spells CASSYSRASLLYEQYF. CDR3 nucleotides: TGTGCCAGCAGTTACTCGCGGGCATCCCTCCTCTACGAGCAGTACTTC.

The chain has TRBV5-1 and TRBJ2-4; no clear D gene. V lost 2 bases and J lost 0, with 9 bases in between. In germline, CDR1 is SGHRS, CDR2 YFSETQ. The CDR3 is 15 residues long. The CDR3 DNA is TGCGCCAGCAGCTTAGGCGGATCAGCCAAAAACATTCAGTACTTC. Translating it yields CASSLGGSAKNIQYF.

The chain is built from TRBV5-1 and TRBJ2-5, with 9 nucleotides matching TRBD2. V shed 0 bases and J 5 bases; nucleotides not matched to a gene: 8. CDR3 length: 16 amino acids. Germline V gives CDR1 SGHRS, CDR2 YFSETQ. The CDR3 nucleotides read TGCGCCAGCAGCTTGGACGGAGCGGGGGGCGGTGAGACCCAGTACTTC. It specifies CASSLDGAGGGETQYF.

This chain links TRBV7-9 with TRBJ1-4; D remains ambiguous. This CDR3 spans 13 amino acids. The germline V gene has CDR1 SEHNR and CDR2 FQNEAQ (reference sequence). The germline V and J ends were trimmed by 1 base and 13 bases, with 13 bases remaining between them. The CDR3 protein is CASSLGPIEPLFF. The CDR3 bases are TGTGCCAGCAGCTTAGGCCCCATAGAACCACTGTTTTTT.

The rearrangement links TRBV10-3 to TRBJ1-5; D is possibly TRBD1 (6 bases). In germline, CDR1 is ENHRY, CDR2 SYGVKD. V shed 10 bases and J shed 3 bases, with 19 bases lying between them. CDR3 length equals 15 residues. The CDR3 here is CATREPTGLNQPQHF. The DNA for the CDR3 is TGTGCCACTCGAGAACCGACAGGACTCAATCAGCCCCAGCATTTT.

This chain connects TRBV9 to TRBJ2-6, with D possibly matching TRBD2 (7 bases). Germline CDR1 SGDLS, CDR2 YYNGEE. CDR3 length: 17 amino acids. V shed 0 bases and J shed 1 base, with 11 bases lying between them. CDR3 bases: TGTGCCAGCAGCGTAGGAGGGGGGGCGTCTGGGGCCAACGTCCTGACTTTC. Protein product: CASSVGGGASGANVLTF.

The chain employs TRBV18 and TRBJ1-6; D unclear. CDR1 is KGHSH and CDR2 is LQKENI in the germline V gene. This CDR3 has 15 residues. The V end was cut by 5 bases, the J end by 3 bases, with 11 bases between. This chain's CDR3 is CASSWQAIYNSPLHF. For the CDR3, the DNA is TGTGCCAGCTCATGGCAGGCTATCTATAATTCACCCCTCCACTTT.

This chain joins TRBV28 and TRBJ2-2, with D unclear. This CDR3 region has 12 residues. The germline CDR1 and CDR2 sequences are MDHEN and SYDVKM. With 7 bases removed from V and 3 bases from J, the gap between germline ends came to 6 bases. The DNA of the CDR3 is TGTGCCAGCAATGACTACACCGGGGAGCTGTTTTTT. Amino acids: CASNDYTGELFF.

The chain recombines TRBV20-1 with TRBJ1-6; D unclear. CDR1 and CDR2 from the germline V gene are DFQATT and SNEGSKA (reference sequence). Trimming pared 0 bases from V and 14 bases from J, leaving 8 bases between. The CDR3 loop spans 11 amino acids. Here the CDR3 reads CSARDMPALHF. The CDR3 region has the DNA TGCAGTGCTAGAGATATGCCGGCCCTCCACTTT.

This clone was seen a single time. The chain has TRBV18 and TRBJ2-7; possible D gene TRBD1, 5 bases. Germline CDR1 and CDR2: KGHSH and LQKENI. V was cut by 1 base and J by 0 bases, with 10 bases left in between. The CDR3 is 15 residues long. CDR3 coding DNA: TGTGCCAGCTCACCACGAGACAGAAGCTCCTACGAGCAGTACTTC. This codes for CASSPRDRSSYEQYF. Variable domain in full (rest from reference TRBV18 and TRBJ2-7): NAGVMQNPRHLVRRRGQEARLRCSPMKGHSHVYWYRQLPEEGLKFMVYLQKENIIDESGMPKERFSAEFPKEGPSILRIQQVVRGDSAAYFCASSPRDRSSYEQYFGPGTRLTVT.

The J gene is TRBJ2-7, the V gene TRBV21-1; the table's D gene call, TRBD1, was not cross checked with the DNA. TRBV21-1 is a pseudogene locus. The CDR3 totals 16 residues. DNA of the CDR3: TGTGCCAGCAGCAACTCCGGAAGACAGGGGAGCTACGAGCAGTACTTC. This encodes CASSNSGRQGSYEQYF.

The chain has TRBV6-5 and TRBJ1-1; D uncertain. The CDR3 loop spans 12 amino acids. V was trimmed by 5 bases and J by 8 bases, leaving 12 bases between them. Looked up from germline, CDR1 is MNHEY and CDR2 is SVGAGI. The DNA of the CDR3 is TGTGCCAGCAGTACGGTCGGGTCCGAAGCTTTCTTT. Translated: CASSTVGSEAFF.

V is TRBV11-2 and J is TRBJ1-4; the match to TRBD1 covers 10 bases. The germline V gene has CDR1 SGHAT and CDR2 FQNNGV. The CDR3 length is 16 residues. The V and J ends lost 4 bases and 5 bases, in that order; junction bases with no gene match: 7. CDR3 nucleotides: TGTGCCAGCAGCTACCGGATGGGACAGGGGAATGAAAAACTGTTTTTT. It yields the protein CASSYRMGQGNEKLFF.

V is TRBV9 and J is TRBJ2-5, with D possibly TRBD1 on 6 matching bases. The CDR3 spans 14 residues. Germline V gene data show CDR1 as SGDLS and CDR2 as YYNGEE. The V end was cut by 3 bases, the J end by 4 bases, with 13 bases between. The DNA of the CDR3 is TGTGCCAGCAGCGCAGGGGATTTAGTAGAGACCCAGTACTTC. Protein: CASSAGDLVETQYF.

The chain combines TRBV7-2 with TRBJ2-5; 14 nucleotides align to TRBD2. The CDR3 is 17 amino acids. The V and J ends lost 0 bases and 5 bases, in that order; junction bases with no gene match: 5. The germline V gene encodes CDR1 SGHTA and CDR2 FQGNSA. In DNA form, the CDR3 reads TGTGCCAGCAGCTTAGCGAGACTAGCGGGGGGGCGGGAGACCCAGTACTTC. It encodes CASSLARLAGGRETQYF.